The 25 T cell receptor beta chains given below trace back to one sample, sequenced in a study of blood T cell repertoires in COVID-19. Assay: immunoSEQ multiplex PCR; the TCRdb copy retains only in-frame clones and omits some. The sample records 300,000 or so clones, roughly 90% being singletons. Sequencing used peripheral blood. Source of these receptors: a woman aged 30 to 39 with COVID-19, enrolled during active disease.

In DNA form, the CDR3 reads TGTGCCAGCAGCCATCCGGGACTAGCGGGAAACACCGGGGAGCTGTTTTTT. Its protein is CASSHPGLAGNTGELFF. This chain connects TRBV9 to TRBJ2-2; 13 bases are shared with TRBD2. V dropped 4 bases and J dropped 2; count of bases not matched to a gene: 5. The CDR3 is 17 residues long. Germline CDR1 and CDR2: SGDLS and YYNGEE.

V is TRBV10-2 and J is TRBJ1-4, with a tentative D call TRBD1 (5 bases). The V end was cut by 6 bases, the J end by 2 bases, with 10 bases between. The CDR3 has 14 residues. Germline V lookup: CDR1 WSHSY, CDR2 SAAADI. The CDR3 DNA reads TGCGCCAGCAGACGGGGGACTACTAATGAAAAACTGTTTTTT. Its protein product is CASRRGTTNEKLFF.

V is TRBV30 and J is TRBJ1-1; TRBD1 might be the D (6 bases). Trimming removed 0 bases at V and 6 bases at J, with 11 bases between. Per germline, CDR1 GTSNPN and CDR2 SVGIG (reference sequence). The CDR3 length is 13 residues. CDR3 in amino acids: CAWSVSGVAEAFF. For the CDR3, the DNA is TGTGCCTGGAGTGTTTCAGGGGTCGCTGAAGCTTTCTTT.

The rearrangement uses TRBV6-1 and TRBJ2-3; D is unclear. Germline assignment: CDR1 MNHNS and CDR2 SASEGT. With 2 bases removed from V and 2 bases from J, the gap between germline ends came to 14 bases. The CDR3 has 16 residues. The CDR3 sequence: CASSELGSKNTDTQYF. The CDR3 region has the DNA TGTGCCAGCAGTGAACTTGGCAGTAAGAACACAGATACGCAGTATTTT.

The table lists this clone with a count of one. The rearrangement joins TRBV24-1 to TRBJ2-2, with a possible D match to TRBD2 (5 bases). CDR1 KGHDR and CDR2 SFDVKD come from the germline V gene. The CDR3 sequence is 13 residues long. V shed 6 bases and J shed 7 bases, with 11 bases lying between them. CDR3 loop: CATSTSKGGELFF. The CDR3 region has the DNA TGTGCCACCAGTACTAGTAAAGGCGGGGAGCTGTTTTTT.

This rearrangement joins TRBV6-4 to TRBJ1-4; no definite D call. This CDR3 comprises 12 residues. V gave up 8 bases and J gave up 8 bases, with 12 bases separating them. Germline V gene sequence: CDR1 MRHNA, CDR2 SNTAGT. The CDR3 loop is CASRGDREKLFF. The CDR3, as DNA: TGTGCCAGCCGGGGAGATCGCGAAAAACTGTTTTTT.

The V call is TRBV3-1 (or the pseudogene TRBV3-2), the J call TRBJ1-3; no clear D. V gave up 2 bases and J gave up 0 bases, with 8 bases separating them. The CDR3 covers 15 residues. Germline V gives CDR1 LGHDT, CDR2 YNNKEL (reference sequence). CDR3 loop: CASSQSSSSGNTIYF. CDR3 DNA: TGTGCCAGCAGCCAATCCTCGAGCTCTGGAAACACCATATATTTT.

This sequence joins TRBV20-1 and TRBJ1-2; D unclear. This CDR3 contains 13 residues. Germline CDR1 and CDR2: DFQATT and SNEGSKA (reference sequence). V dropped 3 bases and J dropped 0 bases, with 8 bases sitting between them. The CDR3 DNA follows: TGCAGTGCTAGTACGGAGACTAACTATGGCTACACCTTC. Encoded protein: CSASTETNYGYTF.

The rearrangement uses TRBV30 and TRBJ1-1; a possible D gene is TRBD1 (5 bases). Per the germline V gene, CDR1 is GTSNPN and CDR2 is SVGIG (reference sequence). Trimming took 0 bases from V and 2 from J, leaving 19 bases between them. This CDR3 region has 17 residues. The CDR3 region is CAWSVFRDSHINTEAFF. In DNA, the CDR3 is TGTGCCTGGAGTGTATTTCGGGACTCGCACATAAACACTGAAGCTTTCTTT. Together with reference TRBV30 and TRBJ1-1, the CDR3 gives the full variable domain: SQTIHQWPATLVQPVGSPLSLECTVEGTSNPNLYWYRQAAGRGLQLLFYSVGIGQISSEVPQNLSASRPQDRQFILSSKKLLLSDSGFYLCAWSVFRDSHINTEAFFGQGTRLTVV.

The chain couples TRBV24-1 to TRBJ2-1; tentatively, D is TRBD1 (6 bases). V lost 2 bases and J 0 bases, leaving 16 bases between the germline ends. Germline CDR1 reads KGHDR; CDR2 reads SFDVKD. This CDR3 spans 18 amino acids. The CDR3 is CATSDSKQGWGSYNEQFF. CDR3 coding DNA: TGTGCCACCAGTGATTCAAAACAGGGATGGGGCTCCTACAATGAGCAGTTCTTC.

This CDR3 is CAGTGGYYGYTF. For the CDR3, the DNA is TGTGCCGGCACAGGGGGGTACTATGGCTACACCTTC. V is TRBV30 and J is TRBJ1-2; 8 bases map to TRBD1. There are 12 residues in the CDR3. Per the germline V gene, CDR1 is GTSNPN and CDR2 is SVGIG (reference sequence). The J segment lost 3 bases and the V segment lost 8 bases, leaving 5 bases of the junction unmatched.

This clone was picked up one time. V and J are TRBV30 and TRBJ2-1; D perhaps matches TRBD2 (7 bases). The germline V gene has CDR1 GTSNPN and CDR2 SVGIG (reference sequence). CDR3 length: 14 residues. V lost 2 bases, J lost 5 bases, and 13 bases lay in between. The DNA for the CDR3 is TGTGCCTGGAGTCGGGGGGCCAACAACAATGAGCAGTTCTTC. Amino acids: CAWSRGANNNEQFF. The whole variable domain, remainder taken from reference TRBV30 and TRBJ2-1, is SQTIHQWPATLVQPVGSPLSLECTVEGTSNPNLYWYRQAAGRGLQLLFYSVGIGQISSEVPQNLSASRPQDRQFILSSKKLLLSDSGFYLCAWSRGANNNEQFFGPGTRLTVL.

The genes are TRBV28 and TRBJ1-1; 7 bases agree with TRBD1. The CDR3 totals 13 residues. CDR1 is MDHEN and CDR2 is SYDVKM in the germline V gene. V trimming: 1 base; J trimming: 6 bases; junction bases outside the gene matches: 2. The CDR3, as DNA: TGTGCCAGCAGTTTATCGACAGGGTCTGAAGCTTTCTTT. Its translation is CASSLSTGSEAFF. The complete variable domain, with remaining parts taken from reference TRBV28 and TRBJ1-1, reads DVKVTQSSRYLVKRTGEKVFLECVQDMDHENMFWYRQDPGLGLRLIYFSYDVKMKEKGDIPEGYSVSREKKERFSLILESASTNQTSMYLCASSLSTGSEAFFGQGTRLTVV.

V is TRBV10-3 and J is TRBJ2-2; tentative D call: TRBD2 (6 bases). Germline values: CDR1 ENHRY, CDR2 SYGVKD. The CDR3 has 14 amino acids. Trimming removed 10 bases at V and 3 bases at J, with 15 bases between. The CDR3 nucleotides are TGTGCCACACGCGCTTGGGGGGACACCGGGGAGCTGTTTTTT. Translated, it gives CATRAWGDTGELFF.

The chain uses TRBV7-8 and TRBJ1-3; D ambiguous. V was clipped by 4 bases and J by 0 bases, with 10 bases between them. Germline V gene sequence: CDR1 SGHVS, CDR2 FQNEAQ. This CDR3 is 15 amino acids long. The CDR3 protein is CASSSTRDSGNTIYF. The DNA for the CDR3 is TGTGCCAGCAGCTCCACGCGGGACTCTGGAAACACCATATATTTT.

The J gene is TRBJ1-6, the V gene TRBV30, with D possibly matching TRBD1 (6 bases). CDR3 length equals 13 residues. V was clipped by 8 bases and J by 7 bases, with 15 bases between them. Germline CDR1 reads GTSNPN; CDR2 reads SVGIG (reference sequence). The CDR3 spells CAIRAGDNSPLHF. The CDR3 region has the DNA TGTGCCATTCGGGCAGGGGACAATTCACCCCTCCACTTT.

The chain joins TRBV13 to TRBJ2-2; 9 positions agree with TRBD1. V shed 4 bases and J 7 bases; nucleotides not matched to a gene: 13. CDR1 and CDR2 from the germline V gene are PRHDT and FYEKMQ (reference sequence). This CDR3 spans 17 amino acids. The CDR3 DNA follows: TGTGCCAGCAGCTACAACCGGGACAGGGTATACGTCGGGGAGCTGTTTTTT. Its protein is CASSYNRDRVYVGELFF. Using reference TRBV13 and TRBJ2-2 for the parts outside the CDR3, the full variable domain is AAGVIQSPRHLIKEKRETATLKCYPIPRHDTVYWYQQGPGQDPQFLISFYEKMQSDKGSIPDRFSAQQFSDYHSELNMSSLELGDSALYFCASSYNRDRVYVGELFFGEGSRLTVL.

The rearrangement joins TRBV25-1 to TRBJ1-1, with a possible D match to TRBD1 (6 bases). Germline CDR1 MGHDK, CDR2 SYGVNS. The CDR3 has 14 residues. V lost 2 bases to trimming and J lost 4 bases, with 11 bases between them. CDR3 region: CASSETGIGTEAFF. The CDR3, as DNA: TGTGCCAGCAGTGAAACAGGGATTGGCACTGAAGCTTTCTTT.

The chain recombines TRBV28 with TRBJ2-7; TRBD1 might be the D (6 bases). With 3 bases removed from V and 5 bases from J, the gap between germline ends came to 17 bases. Germline V gene data show CDR1 as MDHEN and CDR2 as SYDVKM. This CDR3 has 15 amino acids. The CDR3 nucleotides are TGTGCCAGCAGTTTTAGTGACGGCAGGGGAAACGAGCAGTACTTC. This translates into CASSFSDGRGNEQYF.

The CDR3 bases are TGTGCCAGCACCCGGGAAAGCAACACTGAAGCTTTCTTT. The encoded protein is CASTRESNTEAFF. The gene calls are TRBV12-3 or TRBV12-4 and TRBJ1-1; no clear D gene. The CDR3 loop spans 13 amino acids. The germline V and J ends were trimmed by 7 bases and 2 bases, with 11 bases remaining between them.

To note about this clone: This CDR3 is also generated by other DNA sequences in the sample. The V call is TRBV28, the J call TRBJ2-7, with 12 bases lining up with TRBD2. This CDR3 has 14 amino acids. V was clipped by 5 bases and J by 4 bases; unmatched bases: 3. Germline values: CDR1 MDHEN, CDR2 SYDVKM. CDR3 sequence (DNA): TGTGCCAGCAGTCCTGGACTAGCGGGATACGAGCAGTACTTC. It encodes CASSPGLAGYEQYF.

The chain has TRBV19 and TRBJ2-3, with a possible D match to TRBD2 (6 bases). In germline, CDR1 is LNHDA, CDR2 SQIVND (reference sequence). Deletions cut 6 bases from V and 1 base from J, with 20 bases between. This CDR3 has 17 amino acids. The CDR3 DNA sequence: TGTGCCAGTAGCCCGAGGGGATTGGCTAGCGGCACAGATACGCAGTATTTT. Translation gives CASSPRGLASGTDTQYF.

A few counts support this clone. Other DNA sequences in this sample translate to the same CDR3. CDR3 DNA sequence: TGTGCCAGTAAACAGGGAAATCAGCCCCAGCATTTT. Residues: CASKQGNQPQHF. This chain connects TRBV19 to TRBJ1-5, with D possibly TRBD1 on 6 matching bases. V was clipped by 7 bases and J by 4 bases, with 8 bases between them. In germline, CDR1 is LNHDA, CDR2 SQIVND (reference sequence). This CDR3 region has 12 residues.

The rearrangement uses TRBV30 and TRBJ1-3; TRBD1 aligns across 12 bases. Losses at the gene ends were 2 bases for V and 4 bases for J; bases not matched to a gene: 6. Germline V lookup: CDR1 GTSNPN, CDR2 SVGIG (reference sequence). The CDR3 length is 16 residues. CDR3 nucleotides: TGTGCCTGGAGTCCGGGACAGGGGGCACTCGGAAACACCATATATTTT. It translates to CAWSPGQGALGNTIYF.

The rearrangement links TRBV5-1 to TRBJ1-1, with no clear D. The germline CDR1 and CDR2 sequences are SGHRS and YFSETQ. Trimming stripped 4 bases from V and 2 bases from J, with 15 bases between. The CDR3 contains 15 residues. The CDR3 bases are TGCGCCAGCAGCCCCGGCGGGCAGGTTAACACTGAAGCTTTCTTT. Its translation is CASSPGGQVNTEAFF.